This T cell receptor beta chain is from a study of early T cells in non-severe SARS-CoV-2 infection. Overall study context: From unsorted whole blood, bulk RNA was sequenced, and the chains remained unpaired.

MiXCR, run by TCRdb on the 5' RACE reads, gives a single entry per CDR3 protein. The table includes under 85,000 distinct CDR3 sequences, about 13% detected once. With 7 bases removed from V and 2 bases from J, the gap between germline ends came to 16 bases. This CDR3 is built from 14 residues. Germline CDR1 and CDR2: SQVTM and ANQGSEA. V and J are TRBV29-1 and TRBJ2-3, with unresolved D. Sequenced sample: whole blood. The clonotype comes from an adult who was a healthcare worker with PCR-confirmed SARS-CoV-2 infection or an uninfected control (not recorded which). The CDR3 sequence: CSAMTPIHTDTQYF. As DNA, the CDR3 is TGCAGCGCAATGACCCCCATCCACACAGATACGCAGTATTTT.